This entry concerns a single T cell receptor (beta chain). The data are from a study of cytomegalovirus exposure and HLA in healthy donors. The V and J ends lost 5 bases and 3 bases, in that order; junction bases with no gene match: 11. Germline V gives CDR1 SEHNR, CDR2 FQNEAQ (reference sequence). The CDR3 consists of 16 residues. In the PCR, 60 Vbeta and 13 Jbeta primers were used. TCRdb's copy holds only in-frame clones and misses some; the assay was immunoSEQ multiplex PCR. There are over 55,000 clones in the sample; about 84% occur only once, and 5.5% to 7% lies in the top ten. Source material: PBMCs. This chain uses TRBV7-9 with TRBJ2-7, with 9 nucleotides matching TRBD1. The source of this sequence is a male donor in good health and CMV-seronegative. CDR3 bases: TGTGCCAGCAGCCCGCGAACAGGGGGCTCTCTCTACGAGCAGTACTTC. Translating gives CASSPRTGGSLYEQYF.